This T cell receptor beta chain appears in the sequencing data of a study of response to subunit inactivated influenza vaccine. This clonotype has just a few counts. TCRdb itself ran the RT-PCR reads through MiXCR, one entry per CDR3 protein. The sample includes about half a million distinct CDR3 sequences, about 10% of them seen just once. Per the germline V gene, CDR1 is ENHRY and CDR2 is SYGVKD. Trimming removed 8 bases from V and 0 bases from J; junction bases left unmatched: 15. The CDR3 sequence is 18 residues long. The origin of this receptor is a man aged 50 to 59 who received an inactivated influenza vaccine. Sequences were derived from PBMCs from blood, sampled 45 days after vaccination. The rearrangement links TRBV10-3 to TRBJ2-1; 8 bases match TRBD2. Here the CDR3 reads CAIGRLAGRTSSYNEQFF. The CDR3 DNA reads TGTGCCATCGGGAGGTTAGCGGGGCGAACGAGCTCCTACAATGAGCAGTTCTTC.